This T cell receptor beta chain came from a study of identical twins. The study's findings and limits: Within twin pairs, the out-of-frame alpha sequences they shared showed excess low generation probability.

From germline, CDR1 is MNHNS and CDR2 SASEGT. CDR3 length: 15 amino acids. V was shortened by 4 bases and J by 2 bases, with 15 bases between the two germline ends. MiXCR was run by TCRdb on the 5' RACE reads, yielding one entry per CDR3 protein. Counted here are hundreds of thousands of distinct CDR3 sequences, 21% occurring once; the ten biggest clones make up roughly 4.3%. This clonotype was counted a few times. Antigen unknown. The same specimen was also included in a second study, on T cells expressing NK-cell markers. As that report states: Among the eight sequenced donors, seven tested HCMV-seropositive and one tested seronegative.

The rearrangement uses TRBV6-1 and TRBJ2-7; D perhaps matches TRBD1 (7 bases). The origin of this receptor is a woman younger than 35 in good health. Sequencing was performed on PBMCs. The CDR3 spells CASSAGGSLTYEQYF. Here the CDR3 DNA reads TGTGCCAGCAGTGCAGGGGGGAGCCTTACCTACGAGCAGTACTTC.